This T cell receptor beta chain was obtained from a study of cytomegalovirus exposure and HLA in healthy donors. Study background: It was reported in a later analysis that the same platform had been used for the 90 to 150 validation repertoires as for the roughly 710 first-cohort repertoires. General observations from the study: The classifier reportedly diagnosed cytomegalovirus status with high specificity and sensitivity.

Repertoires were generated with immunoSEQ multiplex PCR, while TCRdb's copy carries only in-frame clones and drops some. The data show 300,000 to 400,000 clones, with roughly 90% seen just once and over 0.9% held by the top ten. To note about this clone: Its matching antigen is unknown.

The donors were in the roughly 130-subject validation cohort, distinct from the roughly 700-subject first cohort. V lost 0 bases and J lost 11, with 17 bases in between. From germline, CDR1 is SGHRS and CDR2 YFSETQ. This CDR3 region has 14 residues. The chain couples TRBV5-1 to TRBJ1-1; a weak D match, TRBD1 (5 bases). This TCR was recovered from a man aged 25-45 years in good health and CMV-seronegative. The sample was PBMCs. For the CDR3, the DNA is TGCGCCAGCAGCTTGGCGGGGAGGGGCGACGGGGCTTTCTTT. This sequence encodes CASSLAGRGDGAFF.